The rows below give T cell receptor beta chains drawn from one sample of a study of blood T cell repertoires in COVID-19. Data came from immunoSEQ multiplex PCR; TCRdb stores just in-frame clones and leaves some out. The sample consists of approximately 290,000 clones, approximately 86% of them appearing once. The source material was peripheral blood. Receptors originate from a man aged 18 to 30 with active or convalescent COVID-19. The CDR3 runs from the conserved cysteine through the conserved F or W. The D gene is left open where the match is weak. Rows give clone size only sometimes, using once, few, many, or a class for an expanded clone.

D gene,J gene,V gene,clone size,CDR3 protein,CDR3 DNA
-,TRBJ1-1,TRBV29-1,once,CSVEAGSGWATEAFF,TGCAGCGTTGAAGCCGGTTCAGGGTGGGCCACTGAAGCTTTCTTT
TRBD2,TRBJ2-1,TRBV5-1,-,CASSFQGLAGEQFF,TGCGCCAGCAGCTTCCAGGGACTAGCAGGTGAGCAGTTCTTC
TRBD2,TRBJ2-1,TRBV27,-,CASRTGTSNEQFF,TGTGCCAGCAGGACCGGGACTAGCAATGAGCAGTTCTTC
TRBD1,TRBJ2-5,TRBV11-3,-,CASSPRQGRQETQYF,TGTGCCAGCAGCCCCCGACAGGGGAGGCAAGAGACCCAGTACTTC
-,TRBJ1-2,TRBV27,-,CASSLSTRGPGAGYTF,TGTGCCAGCAGTTTATCGACGCGGGGCCCAGGCGCTGGCTACACCTTC
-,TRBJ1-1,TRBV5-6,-,CASSLNNRWNTEAFF,TGTGCCAGCAGCTTAAATAACAGGTGGAACACTGAAGCTTTCTTT
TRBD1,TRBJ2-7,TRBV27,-,CASSLRTGENEQYF,TGTGCCAGCAGTTTGAGGACAGGGGAGAACGAGCAGTACTTC
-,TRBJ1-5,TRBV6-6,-,CASSYSALNQPQHF,TGTGCCAGCAGTTACTCCGCGCTCAATCAGCCCCAGCATTTT
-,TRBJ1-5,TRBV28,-,CASSSRGANQPQHF,TGTGCCAGCAGTTCTCGGGGGGCCAATCAGCCCCAGCATTTT
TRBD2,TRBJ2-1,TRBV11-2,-,CASSPTSVGGQFF,TGTGCCAGCAGCCCGACTAGCGTGGGGGGGCAGTTCTTC
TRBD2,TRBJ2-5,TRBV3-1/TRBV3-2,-,CASSQGGGAVTQYF,TGTGCCAGCAGCCAAGGCGGGGGGGCCGTGACCCAGTACTTC
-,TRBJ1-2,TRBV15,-,CATSRDVGGTARGYTF,TGTGCCACCAGCAGAGATGTGGGAGGAACGGCCCGTGGCTACACCTTC
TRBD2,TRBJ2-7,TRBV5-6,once,CASSPPHGGRNPRGEQYF,TGTGCCAGCAGCCCCCCCCATGGCGGGAGGAACCCGAGGGGCGAGCAGTACTTC
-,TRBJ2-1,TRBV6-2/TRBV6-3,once,CASSRGGEQFF,TGTGCCAGCAGTCGCGGCGGGGAGCAGTTCTTC
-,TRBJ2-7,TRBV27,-,CASSPSGGASYEQYF,TGTGCCAGCAGCCCCTCGGGGGGCGCCTCCTACGAGCAGTACTTC
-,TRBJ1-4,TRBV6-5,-,CASSYPSGRDEKLFF,TGTGCCAGCAGTTACCCGTCCGGGAGGGATGAAAAACTGTTTTTT
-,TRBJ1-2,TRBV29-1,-,CSVEVRENGYTF,TGCAGCGTTGAAGTTCGGGAGAATGGCTACACCTTC
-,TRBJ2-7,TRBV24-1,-,CATSQGSYEQYF,TGTGCCACCTCGCAGGGCTCCTACGAGCAGTACTTC
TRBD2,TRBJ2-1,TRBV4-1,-,CASSQVGTSGRGYNEQFF,TGCGCCAGCAGCCAAGTTGGGACTAGCGGGAGGGGTTACAATGAGCAGTTCTTC